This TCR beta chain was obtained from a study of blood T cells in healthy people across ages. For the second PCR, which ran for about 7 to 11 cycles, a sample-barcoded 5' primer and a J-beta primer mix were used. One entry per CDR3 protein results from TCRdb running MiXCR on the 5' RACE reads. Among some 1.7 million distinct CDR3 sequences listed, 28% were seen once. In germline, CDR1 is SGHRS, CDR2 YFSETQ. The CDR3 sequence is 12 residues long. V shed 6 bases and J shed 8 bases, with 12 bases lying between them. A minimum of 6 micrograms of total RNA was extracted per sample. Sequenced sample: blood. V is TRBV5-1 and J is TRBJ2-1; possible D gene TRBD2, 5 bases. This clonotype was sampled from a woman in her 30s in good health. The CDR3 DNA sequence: TGCGCCAGCAACGAGGGAGTGGATGAGCAGTTCTTC. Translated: CASNEGVDEQFF.